The clone carrying this T cell receptor (beta chain) has only a few counts. Its antigen is as yet unknown. The data were taken from a study of high-grade serous ovarian cancer treatment subgroups. Study in general: Each sample yielded on average about 7,000 unique TCR beta rearrangements from around 14,000 reads.

TCRdb's copy holds only in-frame clones and misses some; the assay was immunoSEQ multiplex PCR. This sample has about 10,000 clones, with 68% found just once. Tumor samples were taken before definitive surgery or chemotherapy. General observations from the study: Spatial context was lost because tumors were sequenced in bulk. Repertoire similarity ranged roughly 0.1 to 0.79 between tumors of one patient.

Germline V lookup: CDR1 SGHRS, CDR2 YFSETQ. The CDR3 has 14 residues. V lost 5 bases and J lost 3, with 11 bases in between. Sequenced: tumor tissue. The chain recombines TRBV5-1 with TRBJ2-2; possible D gene TRBD2, 5 bases. This TCR was recovered from a human donor with high-grade serous ovarian cancer. CDR3 DNA sequence: TGCGCCAGCAGGAAGGACTCGGACACCGGGGAGCTGTTTTTT. Translating gives CASRKDSDTGELFF.